This T cell receptor beta chain is from a study of T cells in Graves' hyperthyroidism and ophthalmopathy. The study excluded patients with uncontrolled infection, other autoimmune disease, pregnancy or lactation. Amplified TCR beta CDR3 regions came from RNA transcripts. When the TCR CDR3 underwent first-round RT-PCR, the HTBI primer set was used. TCRdb passed the multiplex PCR reads through MiXCR, listing each CDR3 protein once. Of about 130,000 distinct CDR3 sequences listed, more than 20% were seen once; the top ten hold more than 60%. The CDR3 loop spans 15 amino acids. Germline V lookup: CDR1 LNHNV, CDR2 YYDKDF (reference sequence). Deletions cut 1 base from V and 2 bases from J, with 12 bases between.

The specimen sequenced was blood. This clonotype was sampled from a woman between 45 and 60 years old with Graves' hyperthyroidism that later progressed to Graves' ophthalmopathy. V gene TRBV15 combines with J gene TRBJ2-7; D possibly matches TRBD1 or TRBD2 (5 bases each). The CDR3 sequence is CATSRVRMGAYEQYF. The CDR3, as DNA: TGTGCCACCAGCAGAGTCCGGATGGGGGCCTACGAGCAGTACTTC.